This TCR beta chain was sequenced for a study of a mutant IDH1 vaccine in newly diagnosed glioma. About the study: Radiotherapy alone preceded vaccination by 4-6 weeks; alternatively, vaccination started with temozolomide cycles. Treated patients showed a male proportion of around 60%, a female proportion of about 40%, and a mean age of around 39 years. Antecedent treatment encompassed radiotherapy, temozolomide, or their combination; the majority received both.

A note on this clone: As yet, its antigen is unknown. The same CDR3 also results from other DNA sequences found in this sample.

Profiled with immunoSEQ multiplex PCR; TCRdb holds only in-frame clones, not every one. The repertoire has around 84,000 clones, 75% to 85% of them found once; the top ten carry under 6.5%. Study observations and caveats: Apparently, pseudoprogression bore no relation to changes among the top peripheral T cell clonotypes.

Time point noted: week 47, end of study. In every dose of vaccine, 300 ug of mutant IDH1 20-mer peptide was given alongside topical imiquimod. The CDR3 extends over 13 amino acids. Germline-derived CDR1 and CDR2 are MNHNS and SASEGT. The trim removed 11 bases at V and 5 bases at J, leaving 10 bases unmatched. The chain has TRBV6-1 and TRBJ1-1, with 8 bases aligning to TRBD1. The input for sequencing was PBMCs, taken from a glioma patient whose treatment included an IDH1 peptide vaccine. This clonotype was sampled from a man in his forties with glioma. As DNA, the CDR3 is TGTGCCGGTTTGGACAGGGCAGGGACTGAAGCTTTCTTT. Its protein product is CAGLDRAGTEAFF.